A selection of T cell receptor beta chains follows, all from one sample in a study of OX40 agonist ivuxolimab in advanced cancers. Assay: immunoSEQ multiplex PCR; the TCRdb copy retains only in-frame clones and omits some. The sample includes some 52,000 clones, roughly 84% seen only once; the top ten take 9.5% to 15%. Sequenced material: CD4+ or CD8+ T cells sorted from blood, taken in a trial of the OX40 agonist ivuxolimab. Receptors were obtained from an adult with an advanced solid tumor such as melanoma, head and neck, liver or kidney cancer. Both conserved end residues are part of each CDR3. The order of the fields is J gene, clone size, V gene, D gene, CDR3 DNA, CDR3 protein. A D gene is named only where the DNA matches it firmly. Clone sizes are given selectively: once, few, many, or a class where the clone is expanded.

TRBJ1-1 . TRBV28 . TGTGCCAGCAGTGAGGACATAAGGGTCTCAGCTTTCTTT CASSEDIRVSAFF
TRBJ1-1 . TRBV6-6 . TGTGCCAGCAGTTACGGGACAACGAACACTGAAGCTTTCTTT CASSYGTTNTEAFF
TRBJ2-5 . TRBV2 TRBD1 TGTGCCAGCAGTAGGGGACAGCAAGAGACCCAGTACTTC CASSRGQQETQYF
TRBJ1-2 . TRBV27 . TGTGCCAGCAGCCGACCCGGGACACCTAACTATGGCTACACCTTC CASSRPGTPNYGYTF
TRBJ2-1 . TRBV21-1 . TGTGCCAGCAGCCCTGGGACTAGCGGGATCCCCAAAGAGCAGTTCTTC CASSPGTSGIPKEQFF
TRBJ2-1 . TRBV28 . TGTGCCAGCAGTCCCGGACGGGGAGCCTACAATGAGCAGTTCTTC CASSPGRGAYNEQFF
TRBJ2-2 . TRBV9 . TGTGCCAGCAGCGCGGCGCAGAACACCGGGGAGCTGTTTTTT CASSAAQNTGELFF
TRBJ2-7 . TRBV28 . TGTGCCAGCAGAGCCGCCACCCCGGGCCACGAGCAGTACTTC CASRAATPGHEQYF
TRBJ1-5 . TRBV28 TRBD1 TGTGCCAGCAAGGCCGGGACAGGGGGATATAGCAATCAGCCCCAGCATTTT CASKAGTGGYSNQPQHF
TRBJ1-5 . TRBV18 TRBD1 TGTGCCAGCTCACTCTCGACAGGGACTAATCAGCCCCAGCATTTT CASSLSTGTNQPQHF
TRBJ1-2 . TRBV19 . TGTGCCAGTAGTACCCCGAATGGGCGGGGAGTCCTAAACTATGGCTACACCTTC CASSTPNGRGVLNYGYTF
TRBJ1-1 . TRBV5-6 . TGTGCCAGCAGCGGGATCGGGGGGTTAAGGGCTGAAGCTTTCTTT CASSGIGGLRAEAFF
TRBJ2-1 few TRBV7-9 . TGTGCCAGCAGCTCCCGAGGTGAGCAGTTCTTC CASSSRGEQFF
TRBJ1-3 . TRBV5-1 . TGCGCCAGCGGCTCAGGGGCCAGTAGGTCTGGAAACACCATATATTTT CASGSGASRSGNTIYF
TRBJ2-1 . TRBV2 TRBD2 TGTGCCAGCAGTCCCACTAGCGGGGGGGCCAATGAGCAGTTCTTC CASSPTSGGANEQFF
TRBJ2-5 . TRBV7-2 TRBD2 TGTGCCAGCAGCACGGGACTAGCGGGGGGGTTTCGGGAGACCCAGTACTTC CASSTGLAGGFRETQYF
TRBJ1-2 once TRBV28 . TGTGCCAGCAGCACGTCTGGGAGGGACGGCTACACCTTC CASSTSGRDGYTF
TRBJ1-2 once TRBV4-3 TRBD1 TGCGCCAGCAGCCAAGATGGGCCTTTCGGGACAGGGGGCGCTTCACTAGGTGGCTACACCTTC CASSQDGPFGTGGASLGGYTF
TRBJ2-1 . TRBV9 TRBD2 TGTGCCAGCAGCGGTAGCGGGGGCTACAATGAGCAGTTCTTC CASSGSGGYNEQFF
TRBJ2-2 . TRBV5-1 . TGCGCCAGCAGCGGACCGGGACAATCGAACACCGGGGAGCTGTTTTTT CASSGPGQSNTGELFF
TRBJ2-3 . TRBV7-2 . TGTGCCAGCAGCTTAGTAGCGGATAGCACAGATACGCAGTATTTT CASSLVADSTDTQYF
TRBJ2-5 . TRBV7-7 . TGTGCCAGCACCCCAGGAGGGACAGAGACCCAGTACTTC CASTPGGTETQYF
TRBJ2-5 once TRBV2 . TGTGCCAGCAGGGAACAAGAGACCCAGTACTTC CASREQETQYF
TRBJ1-5 few TRBV10-2 . TGCGCCAGCAGTGAGTTTGTGGGTCAGCCCCAGCATTTT CASSEFVGQPQHF
TRBJ1-2 . TRBV9 . TGTGCCAGCAGCGTAGAGGCAGGGAGCAACTATGGCTACACCTTC CASSVEAGSNYGYTF